The TCR beta chain described here comes from a study of T cells in Graves' hyperthyroidism and ophthalmopathy. This clonotype was counted at least ten times. Newly diagnosed hyperthyroidism, duration under 2 months, in patients aged 18 to 65. Clinicians diagnosed patients from clinical symptoms, serum thyroxine and TRAb, thyroid ultrasound and orbital computed tomography. RNA transcripts were the template for amplifying TCR beta CDR3 regions. During a first-round RT-PCR of the TCR CDR3, the HTBI primer set was used. MiXCR, run by TCRdb on the multiplex PCR reads, gives a single entry per CDR3 protein. Altogether around 340,000 distinct CDR3 sequences are present, around a sixth being singletons, with the ten largest covering approximately 49%. The CDR3 loop spans 14 amino acids. Trimming took 5 bases from V and 7 from J; bases not matched to a gene: 5. Germline loops: CDR1 SGHAT, CDR2 FQDESV (reference sequence).

The TCR originated in a woman aged 50 to 60 with Graves' hyperthyroidism. This chain joins TRBV11-1 and TRBJ2-1; 10 positions agree with TRBD2. The sequenced sample was blood. The DNA for the CDR3 is TGTGCCAGCAGCCCAGGGACTAGCGTTAATGAGCAGTTCTTC. Translated: CASSPGTSVNEQFF.